The 32 T cell receptor beta chains in this list originate from one sample, sequenced in a study of siplizumab effects on memory and regulatory T cells. Sequencing used immunoSEQ multiplex PCR; TCRdb keeps in-frame clones, though not all of them. The sample includes tens of thousands of clones, around 78% of them seen just once. The sequenced sample consisted of memory CD4+ T cells sorted from blood. These receptors originate from a human donor in good health.

This chain links TRBV5-6 with TRBJ1-3; D gene uncertain. CDR1 is SGHDT, CDR2 YYEEEE, per germline. The CDR3 is 18 residues long. Trimming pared 3 bases from V and 1 base from J, leaving 20 bases between. In DNA, the CDR3 is TGTGCCAGCAGCTCGCCTGGTTACGTTCGGGGATCTGGAAACACCATATATTTT. This gives the protein CASSSPGYVRGSGNTIYF. The whole variable domain, filled in from reference TRBV5-6 and TRBJ1-3, reads DAGVTQSPTHLIKTRGQQVTLRCSPKSGHDTVSWYQQALGQGPQFIFQYYEEEERQRGNFPDRFSGHQFPNYSSELNVNALLLGDSALYLCASSSPGYVRGSGNTIYFGEGSWLTVV.

The V call is TRBV2, the J call TRBJ1-4, with D uncertain. Germline V gene data show CDR1 as SNHLY and CDR2 as FYNNEI. This CDR3 is built from 14 residues. Trimming left V 3 bases short and J 7 bases short, with 12 bases between. The DNA for the CDR3 is TGTGCCAGCAGTGATGTGGTCGTTGGTGAAAAACTGTTTTTT. The encoded protein is CASSDVVVGEKLFF.

The chain carries TRBV5-1 and TRBJ1-5; tentatively, D is TRBD1 (6 bases). The CDR3 has 14 amino acids. Deletions cut 0 bases from V and 7 bases from J, with 11 bases between. Germline V gene data show CDR1 as SGHRS and CDR2 as YFSETQ. The CDR3: CASSLDGGEQPQHF. CDR3 coding DNA: TGCGCCAGCAGCTTGGACGGGGGCGAGCAGCCCCAGCATTTT. Filled out from reference TRBV5-1 and TRBJ1-5, the complete variable domain reads KAGVTQTPRYLIKTRGQQVTLSCSPISGHRSVSWYQQTPGQGLQFLFEYFSETQRNKGNFPGRFSGRQFSNSRSEMNVSTLELGDSALYLCASSLDGGEQPQHFGDGTRLSIL.

This chain connects TRBV7-9 to TRBJ1-2; 10 bases fit TRBD1. CDR3 size: 13 residues. CDR1 is SEHNR and CDR2 is FQNEAQ in the germline V gene (reference sequence). Unmatched junction bases numbered 7, after V lost 3 bases and J lost 12 bases. The CDR3 spells CASSLTTGTGDTF. CDR3 sequence (DNA): TGTGCCAGCAGCTTGACGACCGGGACAGGGGACACCTTC.

The chain couples TRBV29-1 to TRBJ2-7; the D call may be TRBD1 or TRBD2 (5 bases each). Trimming took off 4 bases at V and 2 bases at J, with 12 bases between the two ends. CDR1 and CDR2 from the germline V gene are SQVTM and ANQGSEA. The CDR3 sequence is 13 residues long. CDR3 in amino acids: CSVARGSPYEQYF. DNA for the CDR3: TGCAGCGTTGCTCGGGGCAGTCCCTACGAGCAGTACTTC.

V gene TRBV28 combines with J gene TRBJ2-1; 8 nucleotides agree with TRBD2. Germline assignment: CDR1 MDHEN and CDR2 SYDVKM. Trimming removed 5 bases from V and 7 bases from J; junction bases left unmatched: 13. The CDR3 has 16 residues. CDR3 sequence: CASSAWGDGGRNEQFF. DNA of the CDR3: TGTGCCAGCAGTGCCTGGGGCGATGGCGGGAGGAATGAGCAGTTCTTC.

The chain links TRBV20-1 to TRBJ1-2; D not resolved. This CDR3 region has 9 residues. The V gene's germline CDR1 is DFQATT and CDR2 SNEGSKA (reference sequence). Trimming pared 3 bases from V and 4 bases from J, leaving 0 bases between. The CDR3 coding sequence is TGCAGTGCTAGCTATGGCTACACCTTC. This codes for CSASYGYTF.

The chain has TRBV7-9 and TRBJ2-7; D remains ambiguous. Germline lookup yields CDR1 SEHNR and CDR2 FQNEAQ (reference sequence). V shed 2 bases and J shed 5 bases, with 7 bases lying between them. CDR3 length equals 12 residues. CDR3 DNA sequence: TGTGCCAGCAGCTTACCTAACCACGAGCAGTACTTC. It is translated as CASSLPNHEQYF.

This clone was picked up a small number of times. The gene calls are TRBV25-1 and TRBJ1-3; TRBD1 is a possible D gene (6 bases). Germline values: CDR1 MGHDK, CDR2 SYGVNS. CDR3 length: 13 amino acids. The V end lost 5 bases, the J end lost 6 bases, and 11 bases lay between the germline ends. The CDR3 region has the DNA TGTGCCAGCAGTCTGACAGGAACAAACACCATATATTTT. Amino acid sequence: CASSLTGTNTIYF.

The table lists this clone with a count of one. Since a much larger clone is just one base distant, this may be a read error. The chain has TRBV7-9 and TRBJ1-2, with D possibly TRBD1 on 6 matching bases. CDR3 size: 13 residues. Germline V gives CDR1 SEHNR, CDR2 FQNEAQ (reference sequence). The germline V and J ends were trimmed by 5 bases and 2 bases, with 9 bases remaining between them. CDR3 loop: CASSPGQNYGYTF. The CDR3 DNA is TGTGCCAGCAGCCCCGGACAGAACTATGGCTACACCTTC.

This chain links TRBV11-2 with TRBJ2-5, with 13 bases lining up with TRBD2. Per germline, CDR1 SGHAT and CDR2 FQNNGV. The V segment lost 5 bases and the J segment 1 base; nucleotides outside the gene matches: 7. CDR3 size: 17 residues. CDR3 coding DNA: TGTGCCAGCAGCCTATGGACTAGCGGGAGAGGCCAAGAGACCCAGTACTTC. It encodes CASSLWTSGRGQETQYF.

A note on this clone: This may be a read error: a much more frequent sequence differs by one nucleotide. The same CDR3 is also encoded by other DNA sequences in this sample. This chain uses TRBV2 with TRBJ2-3; 14 bases align to TRBD2. CDR3 length: 15 residues. Germline V gives CDR1 SNHLY, CDR2 FYNNEI. With 6 bases clipped from V and 3 bases from J, the junction kept 2 bases outside the gene matches. CDR3 loop: CASRGTSGGTDTQYF. Written as DNA, the CDR3 is TGTGCCAGCAGGGGGACTAGCGGGGGAACAGATACGCAGTATTTT.

This clone has just one count. The chain has TRBV5-1 and TRBJ2-7; D unclear. Trimming pared 4 bases from V and 4 bases from J, leaving 15 bases between. This CDR3 region has 14 residues. Germline loops: CDR1 SGHRS, CDR2 YFSETQ. The CDR3 reads CASSPEPPSYEQYF. CDR3 nucleotides: TGCGCCAGCAGCCCCGAGCCGCCATCGTACGAGCAGTACTTC.

The V call is TRBV6-6, the J call TRBJ2-5, with 10 bases matching TRBD1. This CDR3 is 16 amino acids long. Germline CDR1 is MNHNY and CDR2 is SVGAGI (reference sequence). V lost 6 bases and J lost 4; bases outside the gene matches: 11. The CDR3 sequence: CASREKLGQGPETQYF. CDR3 sequence (DNA): TGTGCCAGCAGGGAGAAATTGGGACAGGGGCCAGAGACCCAGTACTTC.

The V and J genes are TRBV2 and TRBJ1-2, with D possibly matching TRBD1 (5 bases). CDR3 length: 14 residues. Germline V CDR1 and CDR2: SNHLY, FYNNEI. V lost 6 bases, J lost 8 bases, and 19 bases lay in between. In DNA, the CDR3 is TGTGCCAGCAGCGTACAACGGGGGTCTCGGGGCTACACCTTC. Translating gives CASSVQRGSRGYTF.

This chain joins TRBV5-1 and TRBJ2-3; D may be TRBD1 (6 bases). V lost 1 base, J lost 5 bases, and 14 bases lay in between. CDR3 length: 15 residues. The germline V gene encodes CDR1 SGHRS and CDR2 YFSETQ. The CDR3 protein is CASSLFTGLEDTQYF. The CDR3 DNA reads TGCGCCAGCAGCTTGTTTACAGGGCTGGAAGATACGCAGTATTTT.

This clone appeared a single time. V is TRBV6-5 and J is TRBJ1-2, with 12 bases identical to TRBD1. The germline V gene has CDR1 MNHEY and CDR2 SVGAGI. The CDR3 loop spans 15 amino acids. Trimming removed 4 bases from V and 5 bases from J; junction bases left unmatched: 5. Here the CDR3 reads CASSFRDRGLYGYTF. The CDR3 nucleotides read TGTGCCAGCAGTTTCCGGGACAGGGGGCTTTATGGCTACACCTTC.

V is TRBV18 and J is TRBJ2-7; TRBD2 matches 9 bases. Germline V lookup: CDR1 KGHSH, CDR2 LQKENI. The CDR3 sequence is 17 residues long. With V trimmed by 3 bases and J by 0 bases, 9 bases remained unmatched. The CDR3: CASSPETSGPSSYEQYF. The CDR3 nucleotides read TGTGCCAGCTCACCCGAAACTAGCGGGCCAAGCTCCTACGAGCAGTACTTC.

The chain combines TRBV19 with TRBJ2-4; no firm D call. Trimming shortened V by 0 bases and J by 3 bases, and 12 bases separated the two germline ends. Germline V lookup: CDR1 LNHDA, CDR2 SQIVND (reference sequence). The CDR3 covers 16 residues. DNA of the CDR3: TGTGCCAGTAGTATAGATCAACCAGCTCTCAAAAACATTCAGTACTTC. Translating gives CASSIDQPALKNIQYF.

The CDR3: CASSFDTDTEAFF. In DNA, the CDR3 is TGTGCCAGCAGCTTTGACACTGACACTGAAGCTTTCTTT. The chain carries TRBV7-8 and TRBJ1-1; the D is unclear. The CDR3 consists of 13 residues. Germline V gene data show CDR1 as SGHVS and CDR2 as FQNEAQ. The V end was cut by 3 bases, the J end by 3 bases, with 8 bases between.

The J gene is TRBJ2-2, the V gene TRBV5-6; 7 bases fit TRBD2. CDR3 length equals 16 residues. CDR1 and CDR2 from the germline V gene are SGHDT and YYEEEE. Trimming removed 0 bases from V and 2 bases from J; junction bases left unmatched: 4. CDR3 amino acids: CASSLGLAYNTGELFF. The DNA of the CDR3 is TGTGCCAGCAGCTTGGGACTAGCTTATAACACCGGGGAGCTGTTTTTT.

This chain links TRBV5-1 with TRBJ1-1; 7 bases line up with TRBD1. Germline loops: CDR1 SGHRS, CDR2 YFSETQ. Trimming at V came to 3 bases and at J to 5 bases, leaving 13 bases not matched to a gene. CDR3 length equals 16 residues. The CDR3 coding sequence is TGCGCCAGCAGCTCGAACCGGGACAGCGGATCGACTGAAGCTTTCTTT. Translation: CASSSNRDSGSTEAFF.

J is TRBJ1-2 and V is TRBV5-6, with 8 bases aligning to TRBD1. Trimming took 4 bases from V and 6 from J; bases not matched to a gene: 8. CDR3 length equals 14 residues. Germline V gives CDR1 SGHDT, CDR2 YYEEEE. The CDR3 DNA follows: TGTGCCAGCAGCCTCCGGACAGGGACACATGGCTACACCTTC. The encoded protein is CASSLRTGTHGYTF.

This clone was observed a few times. This CDR3 is CASTTGPANYGYTF. CDR3 sequence (DNA): TGTGCCAGTACCACGGGGCCAGCTAACTATGGCTACACCTTC. The J gene is TRBJ1-2, the V gene TRBV19; perhaps TRBD1 as D (5 bases). Trimming pared 7 bases from V and 0 bases from J, leaving 12 bases between. Germline V gives CDR1 LNHDA, CDR2 SQIVND (reference sequence). CDR3 length: 14 residues.

The rearrangement joins TRBV12-5 to TRBJ1-1; D not certain. V shed 2 bases and J shed 1 base, with 5 bases lying between them. Germline CDR1 reads LGHNT; CDR2 reads FRNRAP. CDR3 size: 13 residues. CDR3 nucleotide sequence: TGTGCTAGTGGTTTGAATCGGAACACTGAAGCTTTCTTT. It codes for CASGLNRNTEAFF.

This chain connects TRBV2 to TRBJ2-7, with 9 bases that match TRBD1. This CDR3 is 16 amino acids long. Germline CDR1 reads SNHLY; CDR2 reads FYNNEI. V lost 4 bases to trimming and J lost 0 bases; unmatched junction nucleotides: 7. DNA for the CDR3: TGTGCCAGCAGTGGGGGATGGGGACAGGGCTCCTACGAGCAGTACTTC. This codes for CASSGGWGQGSYEQYF.

V usage is TRBV19 and J usage is TRBJ1-2, with 8 bases matching TRBD1. This CDR3 has 14 amino acids. V gave up 4 bases and J gave up 8 bases; unmatched junction bases: 9. Germline lookup yields CDR1 LNHDA and CDR2 SQIVND (reference sequence). This chain's CDR3 is CASSKDRDPTGYTF. CDR3 in DNA: TGTGCCAGTAGTAAGGACAGGGATCCAACGGGCTACACCTTC.

This chain connects TRBV19 to TRBJ2-2; D is possibly TRBD1 (6 bases). V was pared by 4 bases and J by 5 bases, with 17 bases between. Germline CDR1 is LNHDA and CDR2 is SQIVND (reference sequence). The CDR3 has 16 amino acids. The CDR3 spells CASSKQGSLETGELFF. CDR3 coding DNA: TGTGCCAGTAGTAAGCAGGGGTCCCTAGAGACCGGGGAGCTGTTTTTT.

The gene calls are TRBV18 and TRBJ2-1, with 8 bases identical to TRBD1. CDR3 length equals 15 residues. V dropped 5 bases and J dropped 9; count of bases not matched to a gene: 12. The germline V gene has CDR1 KGHSH and CDR2 LQKENI. The CDR3 nucleotides read TGTGCCAGCTCAACGGGCCAGGGGGCAGATGGTGAGCAGTTCTTC. It specifies CASSTGQGADGEQFF.

Only one count was recorded for this clone. This sequence joins TRBV2 and TRBJ1-4; weak D call: TRBD1 (5 bases). CDR1 is SNHLY, CDR2 FYNNEI, per germline. CDR3 size: 14 residues. V dropped 4 bases and J dropped 8 bases, with 14 bases sitting between them. The CDR3 sequence is CASSARQWDEKLFF. In nucleotides, the CDR3 is TGTGCCAGCAGTGCCAGACAGTGGGACGAAAAACTGTTTTTT.

The chain carries TRBV7-9 and TRBJ1-4; no clear D gene. CDR1 and CDR2 (germline): SEHNR, FQNEAQ (reference sequence). Trimming pared 5 bases from V and 0 bases from J, leaving 10 bases between. The CDR3 consists of 15 residues. This chain's CDR3 is CASSTPGSTNEKLFF. The CDR3 bases are TGTGCCAGCAGCACTCCGGGGTCAACTAATGAAAAACTGTTTTTT.

The rearrangement joins TRBV14 to TRBJ1-2, with 9 nucleotides matching TRBD1. The V segment lost 5 bases and the J segment 4 bases; nucleotides outside the gene matches: 17. The CDR3 contains 18 residues. Germline V gene lookup returns CDR1 SGHDN and CDR2 FVKESK. CDR3 DNA: TGTGCCAGCAGCATCGGCGGGACAGGGAAAAGAGCTCTCTATGGCTACACCTTC. This gives the protein CASSIGGTGKRALYGYTF.